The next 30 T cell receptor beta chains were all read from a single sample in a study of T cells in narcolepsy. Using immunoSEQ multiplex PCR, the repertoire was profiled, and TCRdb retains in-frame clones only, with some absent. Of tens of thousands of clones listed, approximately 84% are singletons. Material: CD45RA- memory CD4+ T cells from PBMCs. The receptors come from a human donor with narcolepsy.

CDR3 residues: CASNPTGVGETQYF. In DNA, the CDR3 is TGCGCCAGCAACCCGACAGGGGTAGGAGAGACCCAGTACTTC. The chain has TRBV5-1 and TRBJ2-5; 8 bases fit TRBD1. J gave up 4 bases and V 6 bases, and 8 bases lay outside the gene matches. Germline CDR1 SGHRS, CDR2 YFSETQ. The CDR3 length is 14 residues.

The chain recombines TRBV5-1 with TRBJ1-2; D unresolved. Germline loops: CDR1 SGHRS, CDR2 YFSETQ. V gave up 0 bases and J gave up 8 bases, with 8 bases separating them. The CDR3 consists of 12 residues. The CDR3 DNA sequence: TGCGCCAGCAGCTTGGAGGCGCGGGGCTACACCTTC. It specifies CASSLEARGYTF.

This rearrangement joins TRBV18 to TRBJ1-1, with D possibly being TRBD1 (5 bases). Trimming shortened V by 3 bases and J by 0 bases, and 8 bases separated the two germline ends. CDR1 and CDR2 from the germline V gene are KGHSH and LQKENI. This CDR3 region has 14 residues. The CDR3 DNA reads TGTGCCAGCTCACCGGACACTTTGAACACTGAAGCTTTCTTT. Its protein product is CASSPDTLNTEAFF.

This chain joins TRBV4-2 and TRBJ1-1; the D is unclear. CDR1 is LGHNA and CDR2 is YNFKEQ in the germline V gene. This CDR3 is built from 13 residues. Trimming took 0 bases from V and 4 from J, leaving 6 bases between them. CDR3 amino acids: CASSQDLGTEAFF. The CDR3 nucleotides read TGTGCCAGCAGCCAAGATTTGGGCACTGAAGCTTTCTTT.

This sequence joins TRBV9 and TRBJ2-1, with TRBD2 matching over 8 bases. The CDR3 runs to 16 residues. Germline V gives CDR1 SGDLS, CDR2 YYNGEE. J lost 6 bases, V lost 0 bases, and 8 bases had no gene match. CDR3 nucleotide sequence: TGTGCCAGCAGCGTAGGAGTAGCGGGGTTTAGCAATGAGCAGTTCTTC. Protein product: CASSVGVAGFSNEQFF. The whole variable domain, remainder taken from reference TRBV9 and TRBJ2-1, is DSGVTQTPKHLITATGQRVTLRCSPRSGDLSVYWYQQSLDQGLQFLIQYYNGEERAKGNILERFSAQQFPDLHSELNLSSLELGDSALYFCASSVGVAGFSNEQFFGPGTRLTVL.

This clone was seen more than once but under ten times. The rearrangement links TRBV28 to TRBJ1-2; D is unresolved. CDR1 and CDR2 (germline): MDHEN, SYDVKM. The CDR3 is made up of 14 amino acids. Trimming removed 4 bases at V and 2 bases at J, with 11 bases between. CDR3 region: CASSSTDRNYGYTF. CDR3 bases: TGTGCCAGCAGTTCGACGGATCGGAACTATGGCTACACCTTC.

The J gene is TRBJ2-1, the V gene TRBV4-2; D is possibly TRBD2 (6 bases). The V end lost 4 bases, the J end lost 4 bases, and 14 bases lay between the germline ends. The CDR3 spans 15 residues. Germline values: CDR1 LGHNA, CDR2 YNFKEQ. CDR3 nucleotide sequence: TGTGCCAGCAGCCCATCGGTGGGGGGATACAATGAGCAGTTCTTC. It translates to CASSPSVGGYNEQFF.

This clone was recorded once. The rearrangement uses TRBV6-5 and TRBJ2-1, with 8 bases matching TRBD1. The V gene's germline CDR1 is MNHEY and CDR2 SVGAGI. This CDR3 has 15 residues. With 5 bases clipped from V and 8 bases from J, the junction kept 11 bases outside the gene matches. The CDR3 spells CASSNTGGNGDEQFF. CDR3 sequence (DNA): TGTGCCAGCAGTAACACAGGGGGGAACGGGGATGAGCAGTTCTTC.

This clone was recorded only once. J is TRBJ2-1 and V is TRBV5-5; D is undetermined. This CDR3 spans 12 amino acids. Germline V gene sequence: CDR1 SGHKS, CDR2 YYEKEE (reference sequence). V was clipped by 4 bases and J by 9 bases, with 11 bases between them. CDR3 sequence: CASSTTTAEQFF. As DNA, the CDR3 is TGTGCCAGCAGCACTACGACTGCTGAGCAGTTCTTC.

Written as DNA, the CDR3 is TGCAGTGTGGGGGGGGCGGAGTACGTC. Translated, it gives CSVGGAEYV. This chain connects TRBV20-1 to TRBJ2-7, with a weak D call TRBD2 (7 bases). Germline CDR1 and CDR2: DFQATT and SNEGSKA (reference sequence). Trimming shortened V by 7 bases and J by 11 bases, and 12 bases separated the two germline ends. This CDR3 has 9 amino acids.

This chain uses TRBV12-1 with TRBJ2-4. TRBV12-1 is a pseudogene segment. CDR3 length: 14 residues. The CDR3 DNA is TGTGCCAGCAGCTCAGGGGACTCTCGAAACATTCAGTACTTC. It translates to CASSSGDSRNIQYF.

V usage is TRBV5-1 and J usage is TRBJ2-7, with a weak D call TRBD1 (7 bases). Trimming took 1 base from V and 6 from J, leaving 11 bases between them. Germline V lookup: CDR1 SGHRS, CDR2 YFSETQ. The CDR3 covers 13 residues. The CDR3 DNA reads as TGCGCCAGCAGCTTGACAGGGGAGGTCGAGCAGTACGTC. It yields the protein CASSLTGEVEQYV.

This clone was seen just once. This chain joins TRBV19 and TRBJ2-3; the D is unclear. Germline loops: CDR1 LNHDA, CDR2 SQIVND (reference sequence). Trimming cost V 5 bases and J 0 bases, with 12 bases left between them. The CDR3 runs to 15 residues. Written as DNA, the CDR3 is TGTGCCAGTAGTTATATGGGCTCTAGCACAGATACGCAGTATTTT. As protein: CASSYMGSSTDTQYF. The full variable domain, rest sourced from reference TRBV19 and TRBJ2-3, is DGGITQSPKYLFRKEGQNVTLSCEQNLNHDAMYWYRQDPGQGLRLIYYSQIVNDFQKGDIAEGYSVSREKKESFPLTVTSAQKNPTAFYLCASSYMGSSTDTQYFGPGTRLTVL.

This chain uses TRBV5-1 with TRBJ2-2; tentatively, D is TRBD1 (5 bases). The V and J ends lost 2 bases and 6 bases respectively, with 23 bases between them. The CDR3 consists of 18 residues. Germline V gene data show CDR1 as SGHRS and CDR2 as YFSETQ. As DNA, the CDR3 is TGCGCCAGCAGCTTTAGCCCTCAGGGCGGCAGTGACCCCGGGGAGCTGTTTTTT. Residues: CASSFSPQGGSDPGELFF. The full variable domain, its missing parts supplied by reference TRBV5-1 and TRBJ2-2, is KAGVTQTPRYLIKTRGQQVTLSCSPISGHRSVSWYQQTPGQGLQFLFEYFSETQRNKGNFPGRFSGRQFSNSRSEMNVSTLELGDSALYLCASSFSPQGGSDPGELFFGEGSRLTVL.

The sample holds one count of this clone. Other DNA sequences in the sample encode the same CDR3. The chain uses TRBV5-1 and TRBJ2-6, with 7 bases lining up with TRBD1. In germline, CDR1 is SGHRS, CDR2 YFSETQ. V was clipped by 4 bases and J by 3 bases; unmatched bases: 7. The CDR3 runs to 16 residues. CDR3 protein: CASSLTGVGGANVLTF. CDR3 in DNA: TGCGCCAGCAGCCTAACAGGGGTCGGTGGGGCCAACGTCCTGACTTTC.

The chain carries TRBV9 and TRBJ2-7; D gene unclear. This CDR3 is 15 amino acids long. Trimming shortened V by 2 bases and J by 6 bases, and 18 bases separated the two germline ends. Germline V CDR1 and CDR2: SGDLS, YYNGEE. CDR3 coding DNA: TGTGCCAGCAGCGTTAGCCTTACCCCTCCGGGCGAGCAGTACTTC. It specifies CASSVSLTPPGEQYF. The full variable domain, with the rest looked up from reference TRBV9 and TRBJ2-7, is DSGVTQTPKHLITATGQRVTLRCSPRSGDLSVYWYQQSLDQGLQFLIQYYNGEERAKGNILERFSAQQFPDLHSELNLSSLELGDSALYFCASSVSLTPPGEQYFGPGTRLTVT.

The CDR3 is CSVEAGWVSGEQYF. In nucleotides, the CDR3 is TGCAGCGTTGAAGCCGGTTGGGTGTCTGGTGAGCAGTACTTC. V gene TRBV29-1 combines with J gene TRBJ2-7; no firm D call. Deletions cut 1 base from V and 7 bases from J, with 17 bases between. The CDR3 loop spans 14 amino acids. CDR1 is SQVTM, CDR2 ANQGSEA, per germline.

The CDR3 DNA sequence: TGTGCCAGCAGGATGGACAGGGACACTGAAGCTTTCTTT. Translation gives CASRMDRDTEAFF. The chain is built from TRBV6-1 and TRBJ1-1; 8 bases line up with TRBD1. Germline V gene data show CDR1 as MNHNS and CDR2 as SASEGT. This CDR3 contains 13 residues. J lost 3 bases, V lost 6 bases, and 3 bases had no gene match.

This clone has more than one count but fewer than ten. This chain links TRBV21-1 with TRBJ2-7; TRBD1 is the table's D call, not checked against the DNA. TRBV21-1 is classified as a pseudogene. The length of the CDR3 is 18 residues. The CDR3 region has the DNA TGTGCCAGCAGCAAAGCAAGGGACAGATCCACGGACTCCTACGAGCAGTACGTC. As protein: CASSKARDRSTDSYEQYV.

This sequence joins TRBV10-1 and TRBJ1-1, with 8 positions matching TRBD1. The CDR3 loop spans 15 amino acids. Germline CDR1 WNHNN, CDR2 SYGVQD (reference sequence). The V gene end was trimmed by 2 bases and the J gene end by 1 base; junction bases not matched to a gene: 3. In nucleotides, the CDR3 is TGCGCCAGCAGTGAGGGGGGGACAGGGAACACTGAAGCTTTCTTT. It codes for CASSEGGTGNTEAFF.

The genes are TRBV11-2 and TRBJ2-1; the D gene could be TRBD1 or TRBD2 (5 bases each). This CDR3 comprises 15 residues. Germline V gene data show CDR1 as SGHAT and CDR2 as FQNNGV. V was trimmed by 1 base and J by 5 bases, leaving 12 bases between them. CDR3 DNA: TGTGCCAGCAGCTTAGGTTCTGGGGGAGACAATGAGCAGTTCTTC. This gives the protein CASSLGSGGDNEQFF. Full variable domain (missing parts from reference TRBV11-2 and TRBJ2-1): EAGVAQSPRYKIIEKRQSVAFWCNPISGHATLYWYQQILGQGPKLLIQFQNNGVVDDSQLPKDRFSAERLKGVDSTLKIQPAKLEDSAVYLCASSLGSGGDNEQFFGPGTRLTVL.

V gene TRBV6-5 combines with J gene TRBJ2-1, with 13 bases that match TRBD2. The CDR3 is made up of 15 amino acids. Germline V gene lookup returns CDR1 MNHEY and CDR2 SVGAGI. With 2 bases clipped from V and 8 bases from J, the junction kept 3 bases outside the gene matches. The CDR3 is CASSYTSGGAYEQFF. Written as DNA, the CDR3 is TGTGCCAGCAGTTACACTAGCGGGGGGGCCTATGAGCAGTTCTTC.

The CDR3 sequence is CASSQELGTRNTGELFF. In DNA form, the CDR3 reads TGTGCCAGCAGCCAAGAGTTGGGGACTAGAAACACCGGGGAGCTGTTTTTT. The V gene is TRBV4-2, the J gene TRBJ2-2, with 8 positions matching TRBD2. Germline V gives CDR1 LGHNA, CDR2 YNFKEQ. The J segment lost 2 bases and the V segment lost 0 bases, leaving 5 bases of the junction unmatched. CDR3 length: 17 amino acids.

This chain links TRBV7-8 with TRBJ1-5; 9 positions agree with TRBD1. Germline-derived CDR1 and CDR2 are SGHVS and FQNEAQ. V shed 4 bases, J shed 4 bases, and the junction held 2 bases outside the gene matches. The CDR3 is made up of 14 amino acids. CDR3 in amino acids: CASSSGTGNQPQHF. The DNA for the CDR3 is TGTGCCAGCAGCTCCGGGACAGGGAATCAGCCCCAGCATTTT.

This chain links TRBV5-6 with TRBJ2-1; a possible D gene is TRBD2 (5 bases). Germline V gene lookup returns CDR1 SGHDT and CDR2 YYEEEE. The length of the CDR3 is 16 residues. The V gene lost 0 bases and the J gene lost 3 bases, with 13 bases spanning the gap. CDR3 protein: CASSLAGSGDYNEQFF. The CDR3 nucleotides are TGTGCCAGCAGCTTGGCGGGGTCTGGGGACTACAATGAGCAGTTCTTC.

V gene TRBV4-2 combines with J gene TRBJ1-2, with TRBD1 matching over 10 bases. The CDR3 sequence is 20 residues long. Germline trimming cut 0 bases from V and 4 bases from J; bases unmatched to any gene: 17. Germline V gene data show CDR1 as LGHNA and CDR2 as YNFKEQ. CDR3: CASSQEARGQGRLSLYGYTF. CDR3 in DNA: TGTGCCAGCAGCCAAGAGGCCCGGGGACAGGGGCGCCTTTCTCTCTATGGCTACACCTTC.

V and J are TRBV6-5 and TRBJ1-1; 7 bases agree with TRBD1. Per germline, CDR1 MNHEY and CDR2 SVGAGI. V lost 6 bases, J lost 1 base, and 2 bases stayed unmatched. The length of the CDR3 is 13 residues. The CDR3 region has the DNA TGTGCCAGCAGCGACAGGGCGAACACTGAAGCTTTCTTT. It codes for CASSDRANTEAFF.

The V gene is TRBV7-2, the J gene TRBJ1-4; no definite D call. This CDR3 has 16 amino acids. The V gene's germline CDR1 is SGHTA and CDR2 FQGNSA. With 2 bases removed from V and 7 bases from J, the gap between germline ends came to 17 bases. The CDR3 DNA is TGTGCCAGCAGCTTATCGGCGGCGGGTACAACTGAAAAACTGTTTTTT. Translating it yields CASSLSAAGTTEKLFF.

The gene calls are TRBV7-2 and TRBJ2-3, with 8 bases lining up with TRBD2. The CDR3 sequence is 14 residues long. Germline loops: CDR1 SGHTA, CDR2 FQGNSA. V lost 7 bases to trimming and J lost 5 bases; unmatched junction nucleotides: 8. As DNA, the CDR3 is TGTGCCAGCACCGGCGGGGGGCGTATAGATACGCAGTATTTT. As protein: CASTGGGRIDTQYF.

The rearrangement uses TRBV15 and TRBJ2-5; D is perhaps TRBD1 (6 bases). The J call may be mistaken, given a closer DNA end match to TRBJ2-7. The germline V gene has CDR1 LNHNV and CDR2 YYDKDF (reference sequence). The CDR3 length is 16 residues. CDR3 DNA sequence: TGTGCCACCAGCAGCGCTGGGGGCAGGGTGGGGTACGAGCAGTACTTC. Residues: CATSSAGGRVGYEQYF.